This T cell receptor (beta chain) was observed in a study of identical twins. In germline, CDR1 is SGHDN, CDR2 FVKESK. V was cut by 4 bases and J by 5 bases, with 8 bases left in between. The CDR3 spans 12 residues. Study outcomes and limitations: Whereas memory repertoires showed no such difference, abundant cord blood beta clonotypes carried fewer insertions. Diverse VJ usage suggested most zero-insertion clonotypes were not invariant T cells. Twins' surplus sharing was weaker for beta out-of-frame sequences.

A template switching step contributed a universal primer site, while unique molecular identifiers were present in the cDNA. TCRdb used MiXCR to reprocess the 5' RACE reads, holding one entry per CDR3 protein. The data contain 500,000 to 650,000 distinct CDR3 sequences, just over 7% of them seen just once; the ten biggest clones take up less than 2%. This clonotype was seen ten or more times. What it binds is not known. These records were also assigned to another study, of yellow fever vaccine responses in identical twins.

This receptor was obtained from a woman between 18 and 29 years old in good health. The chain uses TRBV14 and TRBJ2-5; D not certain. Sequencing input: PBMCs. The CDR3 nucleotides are TGTGCCAGCAGCCGCGTCCGGGAGACCCAGTACTTC. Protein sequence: CASSRVRETQYF.